The 32 T cell receptor beta chains below come from one sample, sequenced in a study of OX40 agonist ivuxolimab in advanced cancers. Assay used: immunoSEQ multiplex PCR; TCRdb lists only in-frame clones, some missing. The table shows roughly 20,000 clones, with 85% to 90% occurring only once. Sequenced material: CD4+ or CD8+ T cells sorted from blood, taken in a trial of the OX40 agonist ivuxolimab. The receptors were sampled from an adult with an advanced solid tumor such as melanoma, head and neck, liver or kidney cancer.

In this sample, this clone turned up once. The CDR3 loop is CASSFGESQHF. For the CDR3, the DNA is TGTGCCAGCAGTTTTGGGGAGTCCCAGCATTTT. This chain links TRBV28 with TRBJ1-5; D not resolved. Germline V gene lookup returns CDR1 MDHEN and CDR2 SYDVKM. The V end was cut by 3 bases, the J end by 11 bases, with 8 bases between. The CDR3 is 11 amino acids.

The chain is built from TRBV13 and TRBJ2-1; D is perhaps TRBD1 (5 bases). V lost 4 bases to trimming and J lost 0 bases, with 10 bases between them. The CDR3 has 15 residues. Germline V gene sequence: CDR1 PRHDT, CDR2 FYEKMQ (reference sequence). The CDR3 nucleotides are TGTGCCAGCAGCTCCCCTGACAGCTCCTACAATGAGCAGTTCTTC. The encoded protein is CASSSPDSSYNEQFF.

This rearrangement joins TRBV7-3 to TRBJ2-1, with TRBD2 matching over 9 bases. The J segment lost 3 bases and the V segment lost 2 bases, leaving 8 bases of the junction unmatched. CDR3 size: 17 residues. The V gene's germline CDR1 is SGHTA and CDR2 FQGTGA. The CDR3 DNA reads TGTGCCAGCAGCTTATGGCCTAGCGGGAACTTCTACAATGAGCAGTTCTTC. Its protein is CASSLWPSGNFYNEQFF.

The chain links TRBV28 to TRBJ2-1, with a possible D match to TRBD2 (6 bases). The V end lost 3 bases, the J end lost 4 bases, and 13 bases lay between the germline ends. This CDR3 is 15 amino acids long. Germline loops: CDR1 MDHEN, CDR2 SYDVKM. The chain's CDR3 is CASSLPGELYNEQFF. The CDR3 DNA reads TGTGCCAGCAGTTTGCCGGGAGAACTGTACAATGAGCAGTTCTTC.

The CDR3: CASSIDQGTAYNEQFF. The CDR3 DNA is TGTGCCAGTAGTATAGATCAAGGGACAGCCTACAATGAGCAGTTCTTC. V gene TRBV19 combines with J gene TRBJ2-1; 7 bases align to TRBD1. Germline CDR1 is LNHDA and CDR2 is SQIVND (reference sequence). The CDR3 runs to 16 residues. The trim removed 0 bases at V and 2 bases at J, leaving 4 bases unmatched. The whole variable domain, filled in from reference TRBV19 and TRBJ2-1, reads DGGITQSPKYLFRKEGQNVTLSCEQNLNHDAMYWYRQDPGQGLRLIYYSQIVNDFQKGDIAEGYSVSREKKESFPLTVTSAQKNPTAFYLCASSIDQGTAYNEQFFGPGTRLTVL.

The chain is built from TRBV5-4 and TRBJ2-2; D is perhaps TRBD1 (6 bases). From germline, CDR1 is SGHNT and CDR2 YYREEE (reference sequence). The CDR3 has 12 residues. V dropped 6 bases and J dropped 5 bases, with 8 bases sitting between them. The chain's CDR3 is CASIGQTGELFF. The CDR3 DNA is TGTGCCAGCATCGGACAGACCGGGGAGCTGTTTTTT.

The DNA for the CDR3 is TGTGCCAGTAGTCTCGGGATTGGGAGCGAGCAGTACTTC. This gives the protein CASSLGIGSEQYF. The V and J genes are TRBV19 and TRBJ2-7, with a weak D call TRBD2 (5 bases). Germline CDR1 LNHDA, CDR2 SQIVND (reference sequence). Trimming took 5 bases from V and 6 from J, leaving 14 bases between them. The CDR3 covers 13 residues.

V usage is TRBV14 and J usage is TRBJ2-1, with D unclear. This CDR3 spans 17 amino acids. Deletions cut 2 bases from V and 0 bases from J, with 14 bases between. Germline V gives CDR1 SGHDN, CDR2 FVKESK. In nucleotides, the CDR3 is TGTGCCAGCAGCCAAAATCGTGGAAAGCGCTCCTACAATGAGCAGTTCTTC. It specifies CASSQNRGKRSYNEQFF.

The CDR3 DNA sequence: TGTGCCAGCAGCCTAGAGGACACCTTCTCCTACGAGCAGTACTTC. It codes for CASSLEDTFSYEQYF. This chain links TRBV7-2 with TRBJ2-7; D is perhaps TRBD1 (5 bases). Per germline, CDR1 SGHTA and CDR2 FQGNSA. The V and J ends lost 5 bases and 0 bases respectively, with 14 bases between them. The CDR3 is 15 residues long.

This chain links TRBV28 with TRBJ2-7; 10 bases fit TRBD1. V shed 5 bases, J shed 4 bases, and the junction held 8 bases outside the gene matches. CDR1 and CDR2 (germline): MDHEN, SYDVKM. This CDR3 has 15 residues. CDR3 region: CASSLRDRGLYEQYF. DNA of the CDR3: TGTGCCAGCAGTCTCCGGGACAGGGGTCTTTACGAGCAGTACTTC.

This chain uses TRBV28 with TRBJ1-1; D ambiguous. Trimming took off 3 bases at V and 5 bases at J, with 16 bases between the two ends. This CDR3 comprises 15 residues. CDR1 is MDHEN, CDR2 SYDVKM, per germline. CDR3 in DNA: TGTGCCAGCAGTTTGGGGAAGGGATTTCGGACTGAAGCTTTCTTT. Translated, it gives CASSLGKGFRTEAFF.

This chain connects TRBV5-6 to TRBJ2-7; no clear D. CDR1 SGHDT and CDR2 YYEEEE come from the germline V gene. Between the trimmed V and J ends, which lost 0 bases and 2 bases, there was a span of 3 bases. CDR3 length: 12 residues. DNA of the CDR3: TGTGCCAGCAGCTTGGGCGCCTACGAGCAGTACTTC. Its protein is CASSLGAYEQYF.

CDR3 in amino acids: CASSSTAGTYNEQFF. CDR3 bases: TGTGCCAGCAGCTCTACTGCAGGGACCTACAATGAGCAGTTCTTC. The chain carries TRBV7-9 and TRBJ2-1; D might be TRBD1 (5 bases). CDR1 and CDR2 from the germline V gene are SEHNR and FQNEAQ (reference sequence). The germline V and J ends were trimmed by 4 bases and 2 bases, with 12 bases remaining between them. The CDR3 extends over 15 amino acids.

This chain links TRBV28 with TRBJ2-7; D perhaps matches TRBD1 (5 bases). Per the germline V gene, CDR1 is MDHEN and CDR2 is SYDVKM. V was shortened by 1 base and J by 7 bases, with 14 bases between the two germline ends. The length of the CDR3 is 14 residues. As DNA, the CDR3 is TGTGCCAGCAGTTTATTGCCCAGGGCCCGGGAGCAGTACTTC. It translates to CASSLLPRAREQYF.

This chain links TRBV11-2 with TRBJ1-5; D uncertain. V gave up 0 bases and J gave up 2 bases, with 8 bases separating them. The CDR3 is made up of 15 amino acids. Per germline, CDR1 SGHAT and CDR2 FQNNGV. The CDR3 nucleotides are TGTGCCAGCAGCTTAGAGGGAAATGGCAATCAGCCCCAGCATTTT. The encoded protein is CASSLEGNGNQPQHF.

Only a few counts were recorded for this clone. Here the CDR3 DNA reads TGCGCCAGCAGCCAAGCGACGGAAGAGAACACTGAAGCTTTCTTT. Protein sequence: CASSQATEENTEAFF. The gene calls are TRBV4-1 and TRBJ1-1; D gene unclear. Trimming took off 1 base at V and 1 base at J, with 10 bases between the two ends. The CDR3 runs to 15 residues. CDR1 and CDR2 from the germline V gene are MGHRA and YSYEKL.

This clone has a single count. The genes are TRBV5-6 and TRBJ1-5; TRBD1 might be the D (5 bases). Germline loops: CDR1 SGHDT, CDR2 YYEEEE. V lost 0 bases and J 3 bases, leaving 10 bases between the germline ends. The CDR3 consists of 15 residues. The CDR3 DNA is TGTGCCAGCAGCTTGGGGGGCGGGGTCAATCAGCCCCAGCATTTT. Encoded protein: CASSLGGGVNQPQHF.

The rearrangement links TRBV7-3 to TRBJ2-7; 15 bases match TRBD2. The V and J ends lost 5 bases and 4 bases, in that order; junction bases with no gene match: 9. The CDR3 covers 17 residues. CDR1 and CDR2 from the germline V gene are SGHTA and FQGTGA. The CDR3 DNA sequence: TGTGCCAGCAGCCAAAACGGACTAGCGGGAGGGCAGTACGAGCAGTACTTC. Translated: CASSQNGLAGGQYEQYF.

The V gene is TRBV25-1, the J gene TRBJ1-1; D might be TRBD1 (5 bases). Germline CDR1 and CDR2: MGHDK and SYGVNS. The CDR3 is made up of 14 amino acids. Deletions cut 4 bases from V and 5 bases from J, with 14 bases between. In DNA, the CDR3 is TGTGCCAGCAGTGGCACCGGGGGATGGACTGAAGCTTTCTTT. Translated, it gives CASSGTGGWTEAFF.

The genes are TRBV2 and TRBJ1-5, with a weak D call TRBD1 (5 bases). Germline lookup yields CDR1 SNHLY and CDR2 FYNNEI. The CDR3 contains 13 residues. The ends were cut back, 6 bases at V and 4 bases at J, with 10 bases in the middle. For the CDR3, the DNA is TGTGCCAGCAGGAGGGGCCAAAATCAGCCCCAGCATTTT. Translated: CASRRGQNQPQHF.

J is TRBJ2-1 and V is TRBV19; 7 positions agree with TRBD1. The CDR3 has 13 amino acids. Germline V gives CDR1 LNHDA, CDR2 SQIVND (reference sequence). V shed 6 bases and J 10 bases; nucleotides not matched to a gene: 9. The CDR3 is CASRSDREGEQFF. The CDR3 bases are TGTGCCAGTAGGAGCGACAGGGAAGGGGAGCAGTTCTTC.

This sequence joins TRBV19 and TRBJ2-7; D not resolved. This CDR3 has 13 residues. Germline lookup yields CDR1 LNHDA and CDR2 SQIVND (reference sequence). Trimming shortened V by 7 bases and J by 4 bases, and 14 bases separated the two germline ends. The CDR3 nucleotides are TGTGCCAGTACCGGAGCAGACGTTTACGAGCAGTACTTC. Translating it yields CASTGADVYEQYF.

The chain joins TRBV7-3 to TRBJ1-1, with D hard to call. Trimming pared 5 bases from V and 7 bases from J, leaving 11 bases between. The CDR3 length is 12 residues. From germline, CDR1 is SGHTA and CDR2 FQGTGA. CDR3 protein: CASSQGRNEAFF. CDR3 nucleotide sequence: TGTGCCAGCAGCCAAGGACGGAATGAAGCTTTCTTT.

This clone has just one count. This sequence joins TRBV7-3 and TRBJ2-5, with 9 bases fitting TRBD2. Germline V gene data show CDR1 as SGHTA and CDR2 as FQGTGA. V lost 4 bases, J lost 3 bases, and 6 bases stayed unmatched. The CDR3 is 15 residues long. For the CDR3, the DNA is TGTGCCAGCAGCTCCGGGACTAGCTCGAAAGAGACCCAGTACTTC. Protein sequence: CASSSGTSSKETQYF.

V usage is TRBV7-9 and J usage is TRBJ2-1, with 7 bases fitting TRBD1. Germline CDR1 is SEHNR and CDR2 is FQNEAQ (reference sequence). The CDR3 is made up of 17 amino acids. The V segment lost 0 bases and the J segment 0 bases; nucleotides outside the gene matches: 5. In DNA, the CDR3 is TGTGCCAGCAGCTTAGCGCCGGGGACAGTCTCCTACAATGAGCAGTTCTTC. Protein product: CASSLAPGTVSYNEQFF.

The count of this clone is one. The chain joins TRBV10-3 to TRBJ2-2; D call uncertain. Trimming shortened V by 4 bases and J by 2 bases, and 8 bases separated the two germline ends. The CDR3 runs 14 residues. Per germline, CDR1 ENHRY and CDR2 SYGVKD. The CDR3 DNA sequence: TGTGCCATCAGTGGGAACATTAACACCGGGGAGCTGTTTTTT. Amino acids: CAISGNINTGELFF.

The chain carries TRBV30 and TRBJ2-2; the match to TRBD2 covers 10 bases. The J segment lost 6 bases and the V segment lost 5 bases, leaving 3 bases of the junction unmatched. This CDR3 is built from 13 residues. CDR1 GTSNPN and CDR2 SVGIG come from the germline V gene (reference sequence). CDR3 bases: TGTGCCTGGCTAGCGGGAGCATCCGGGGAGCTGTTTTTT. Amino acids: CAWLAGASGELFF.

This rearrangement joins TRBV7-9 to TRBJ1-5; tentatively, D is TRBD1 (5 bases). The V end lost 1 base, the J end lost 3 bases, and 10 bases lay between the germline ends. The CDR3 has 15 residues. Germline assignment: CDR1 SEHNR and CDR2 FQNEAQ (reference sequence). DNA of the CDR3: TGTGCCAGCAGCTTAGGTCAGGGTGCCAATCAGCCCCAGCATTTT. This codes for CASSLGQGANQPQHF.

This clone was seen a few times. This rearrangement joins TRBV13 to TRBJ1-1; D gene unclear. The CDR3 has 13 residues. V shed 1 base and J shed 1 base, with 4 bases lying between them. Germline loops: CDR1 PRHDT, CDR2 FYEKMQ (reference sequence). The CDR3 sequence: CASSLARNTEAFF. DNA for the CDR3: TGTGCCAGCAGCTTAGCGAGGAACACTGAAGCTTTCTTT.

The V gene is TRBV4-3, the J gene TRBJ2-2, with unresolved D. V was shortened by 2 bases and J by 6 bases, with 4 bases between the two germline ends. Germline lookup yields CDR1 LGHNA and CDR2 YSLEER. CDR3 length: 12 residues. CDR3 in DNA: TGCGCCAGCAGCCAACTAGCCGGGGAGCTGTTTTTT. Amino acids: CASSQLAGELFF.

A single count supports this clone. The rearrangement uses TRBV7-9 and TRBJ2-3, with TRBD2 matching over 7 bases. V lost 1 base to trimming and J lost 1 base; unmatched junction nucleotides: 8. Germline values: CDR1 SEHNR, CDR2 FQNEAQ (reference sequence). The CDR3 sequence is 17 residues long. CDR3 in DNA: TGTGCCAGCAGCTTAGAGGGGCTAGCGGCCCGCACAGATACGCAGTATTTT. This translates into CASSLEGLAARTDTQYF.

The V call is TRBV5-1, the J call TRBJ2-7; 10 nucleotides agree with TRBD2. This CDR3 has 14 residues. The germline V gene has CDR1 SGHRS and CDR2 YFSETQ. V was clipped by 0 bases and J by 3 bases; unmatched bases: 0. In DNA, the CDR3 is TGCGCCAGCAGCTTGGCTAGCGGGAGCTACGAGCAGTACTTC. Its translation is CASSLASGSYEQYF. The full variable domain, in which reference TRBV5-1 and TRBJ2-7 provide the parts outside the CDR3, is KAGVTQTPRYLIKTRGQQVTLSCSPISGHRSVSWYQQTPGQGLQFLFEYFSETQRNKGNFPGRFSGRQFSNSRSEMNVSTLELGDSALYLCASSLASGSYEQYFGPGTRLTVT.